This entry is about one T cell receptor (beta chain). Its cognate antigen has yet to be identified. No much larger clone exists at a distance of one base, and base qualities are not known. The immunoSEQ hsTCRB v3.0 assay was used at survey level resolution for TRB variable region sequencing. A depth of roughly 35,000-50,000 T-cell genomes per sample was targeted for TRB sequencing. TRB libraries were pooled and sequenced on an Illumina MiSeq using a v3 150-cycle kit. Under the source paper's analysis protocol: Repertoire analysis was run in R within a reproducible Nextflow workflow that covered QC, data transformation and analysis. LymphoSeq2, an R package for AIRR-Seq data exploration, was used to implement custom analyses. A handful of samples yielding fewer than 5000 total TRB sequences were excluded, leaving approximately 200 analyzed HIV repertoires. Among the approximately 190 retained HIV repertoires, approximately 59 were collected before ART initiation and 129 after ART initiation. Repertoires were downsampled to 5000 TRB nucleotide sequences, with summary statistics averaged over 100 downsampling iterations. TRB sequences were retained for analysis only if CDR3 regions of at least seven amino acids were present. Two measures captured diversity: a Shannon entropy-derived clonality score and the Gini coefficient. In repertoire networks, the top 5000 CDR3 amino acid sequences were linked whenever an edit distance of one separated two sequences. For TRB CDR3 amino acid sequences, GLIPH2 was used to predict antigen specificity groups and MHC restriction. To flag known associations with CMV, EBV, HIV or tissue antigens, CDR3 amino acid sequences were compared against VDJdb and McPAS-TCR. Pre-ART, post-ART and control groups were compared with Wilcoxon signed-rank tests and Holm-Bonferroni correction. The immuneACCESS repertoire file appears here via TCRdb, limited to in-frame rearrangements. These files lack a portion of the clones; in checked studies, under half of the deficit traces to unresolved V genes, and the cause of the others is not known. D and trimming were read from the DNA, whereas the V and J calls and clone size are those reported in that table. This sample lists 30,000 to 50,000 clones; about 86% were detected once. Clones ranked in the top ten supply approximately 4.1% of the sample.

Inclusion was restricted to participants for whom at least one PBMC sample before ART initiation and at least two post-ART samples were available. Treatment was received in the United States of America by all participants with HIV. Cryopreserved samples of about 1-11 million PBMC were thawed and washed before DNA extraction. At the time of the earliest PBMC sample, participants with HIV were aged between roughly 20 and 60 years. Per participant, PBMC samples came from 1-4 timepoints prior to ART initiation and 2-8 timepoints following ART initiation, for a median of 7 samples. For every participant, serial HIV viral load, CD4+ T-cell count, ART history and demographic data were obtained. Genomic DNA was extracted from unsorted PBMC with a Qiagen kit on a QIAcube, with processing performed in batches of 12 samples. Looking up the germline V gene (reference sequence) yields CDR1 LNHNV and CDR2 YYDKDF. Counted from cysteine to phenylalanine, this CDR3 has 14 amino acids. Left in the record is the CDR3 DNA by itself, 42 bases read in frame from the first base. V loses 0 bases of germline sequence and J loses 5 bases, and the interval between the two ends is 11 bases.

This sample is part of a study of long-term antiretroviral therapy in people with HIV (dated by TCRdb to between 2020 and 2023). Broadly, across the study: The earliest samples were collected approximately a decade before the 2015 WHO recommendation for immediate ART, a period when ART was typically delayed until CD4 counts fell. Among the 30 to 35 participants with HIV, approximately 10 were female. This retrospective serial study examined whether starting ART and sustained HIV suppression were associated with changes in the composition and diversity of the TRB repertoire in peripheral blood. A total of under 250 cryopreserved PBMC samples were contributed to the cohort by 30 adults with confirmed HIV infection, with samples collected serially over a mean of roughly six years (range 1-12). No cross-contamination during QIAcube processing was seen in test extractions of a monoclonal T-cell line run alongside 25 to 35 polyclonal samples.

The paper's findings and limits, for the study overall: HIV repertoires had narrower CDR3 length ranges than controls, and the network structure suggested an antigen-experienced repertoire that shifted only slightly toward naive after ART. Because pre-ART samples had limited cell numbers, unsorted PBMC were profiled rather than sorted CD4+ and CD8+ T cells. Because PBMC availability was limited, only the TCR beta chain was sequenced, with no alpha chain pairing. A significant increase in TRB diversity was found to be associated with ART initiation, although TRB diversity was observed to remain significantly below that of transplant donor controls even after long-term ART. Expanded TRB clones identified before ART initiation dominated the repertoire across all time points, though the dominance fluctuated and decreased in many PLHIV after ART. Inferences about post-ART repertoire changes were limited because no data were available on ART adherence, viral resistance or therapy changes. The samples span the years 2004 to 2017, and the ART regimens used at that time may not be as effective as current regimens.

This sequence was found in a woman aged 18-29 years with HIV. Material: unsorted PBMCs, obtained just before starting antiretroviral therapy. The V and J segments used are TRBV15 and TRBJ2-7; TRBD2 is a possible D gene, resting on 5 matching bases. CDR3 reads: CATSRDRRSDEQYF. At the DNA level, the sequence is TGTGCCACCAGCAGAGATCGGAGGTCGGACGAGCAGTACTTC. Reference TRBV15 and TRBJ2-7 genes cover what lies past the CDR3, so the full variable domain is DAMVIQNPRYQVTQFGKPVTLSCSQTLNHNVMYWYQQKSSQAPKLLFHYYDKDFNNEADTPDNFQSRRPNTSFCFLDIRSPGLGDTAMYLCATSRDRRSDEQYFGPGTRLTVT.